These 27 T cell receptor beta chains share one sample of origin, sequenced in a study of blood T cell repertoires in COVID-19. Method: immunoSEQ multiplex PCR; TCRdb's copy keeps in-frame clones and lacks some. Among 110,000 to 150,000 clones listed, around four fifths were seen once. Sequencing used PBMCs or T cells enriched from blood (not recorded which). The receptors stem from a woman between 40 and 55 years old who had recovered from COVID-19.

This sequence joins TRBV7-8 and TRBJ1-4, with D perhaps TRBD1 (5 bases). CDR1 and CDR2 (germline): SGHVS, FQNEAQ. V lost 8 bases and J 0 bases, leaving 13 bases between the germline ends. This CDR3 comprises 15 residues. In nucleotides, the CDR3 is TGTGCCAGCCACGGGACGGGAGCAACTAATGAAAAACTGTTTTTT. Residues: CASHGTGATNEKLFF.

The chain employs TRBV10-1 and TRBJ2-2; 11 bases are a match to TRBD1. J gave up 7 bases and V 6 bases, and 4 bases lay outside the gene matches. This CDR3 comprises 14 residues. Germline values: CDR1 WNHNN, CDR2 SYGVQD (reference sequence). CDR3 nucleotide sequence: TGCGCCAGCAGCGGGACAGGGGGACACGGGGAGCTGTTTTTT. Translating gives CASSGTGGHGELFF.

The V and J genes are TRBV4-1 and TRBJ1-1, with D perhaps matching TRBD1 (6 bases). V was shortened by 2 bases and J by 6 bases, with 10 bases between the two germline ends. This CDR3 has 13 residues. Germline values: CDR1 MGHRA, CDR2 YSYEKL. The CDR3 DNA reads TGCGCCAGCAGCCAACTAGGGGGTGCTGAAGCTTTCTTT. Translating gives CASSQLGGAEAFF.

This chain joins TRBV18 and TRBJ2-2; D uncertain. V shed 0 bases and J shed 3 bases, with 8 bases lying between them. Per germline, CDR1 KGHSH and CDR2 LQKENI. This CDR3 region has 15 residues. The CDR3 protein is CASSPPSVDTGELFF. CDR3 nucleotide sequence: TGTGCCAGCTCACCACCATCTGTTGACACCGGGGAGCTGTTTTTT.

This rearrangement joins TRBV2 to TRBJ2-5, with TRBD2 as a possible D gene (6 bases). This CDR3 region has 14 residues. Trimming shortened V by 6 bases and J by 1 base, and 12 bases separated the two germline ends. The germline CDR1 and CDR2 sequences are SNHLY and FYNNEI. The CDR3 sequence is CASSMRGTQETQYF. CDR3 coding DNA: TGTGCCAGCAGCATGCGGGGTACCCAAGAGACCCAGTACTTC.

The CDR3 sequence: CASSPDGPYTYSNQPQHF. The CDR3 nucleotides read TGTGCCAGTAGCCCTGATGGGCCGTACACGTATAGCAATCAGCCCCAGCATTTT. J is TRBJ1-5 and V is TRBV19; D is unresolved. The V gene lost 6 bases and the J gene lost 0 bases, with 21 bases spanning the gap. CDR1 LNHDA and CDR2 SQIVND come from the germline V gene (reference sequence). CDR3 size: 18 residues.

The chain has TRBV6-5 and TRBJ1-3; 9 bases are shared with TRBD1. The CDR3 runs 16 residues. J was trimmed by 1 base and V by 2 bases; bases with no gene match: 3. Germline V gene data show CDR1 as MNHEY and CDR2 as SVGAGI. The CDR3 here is CASSYGTGTSGNTIYF. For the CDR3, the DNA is TGTGCCAGCAGTTACGGGACAGGGACGTCTGGAAACACCATATATTTT.

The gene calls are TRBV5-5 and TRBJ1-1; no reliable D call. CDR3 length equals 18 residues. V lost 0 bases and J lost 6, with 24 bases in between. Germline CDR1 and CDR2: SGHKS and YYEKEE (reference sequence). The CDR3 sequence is CASSLEREVDGVFAEAFF. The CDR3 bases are TGTGCCAGCAGCTTGGAAAGGGAGGTAGACGGAGTGTTCGCTGAAGCTTTCTTT.

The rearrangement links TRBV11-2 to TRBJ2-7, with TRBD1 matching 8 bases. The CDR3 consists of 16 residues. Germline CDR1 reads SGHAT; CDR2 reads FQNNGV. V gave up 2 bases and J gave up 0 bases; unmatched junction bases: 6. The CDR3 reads CASSLQRTGNSYEQYF. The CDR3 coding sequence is TGTGCCAGCAGCTTACAACGGACAGGGAACTCCTACGAGCAGTACTTC.

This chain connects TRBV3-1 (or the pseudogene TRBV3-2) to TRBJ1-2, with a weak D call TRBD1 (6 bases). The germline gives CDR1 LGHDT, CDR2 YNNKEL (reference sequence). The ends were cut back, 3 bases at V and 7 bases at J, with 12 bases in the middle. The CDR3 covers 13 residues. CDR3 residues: CASSQNYRAGYTF. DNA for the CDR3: TGTGCCAGCAGCCAGAACTACAGGGCTGGCTACACCTTC.

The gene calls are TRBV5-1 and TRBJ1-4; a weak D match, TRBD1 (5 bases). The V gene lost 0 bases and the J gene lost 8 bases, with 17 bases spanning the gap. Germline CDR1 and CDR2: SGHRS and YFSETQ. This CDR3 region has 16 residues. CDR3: CASSLAGAKGGEKLFF. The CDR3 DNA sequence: TGCGCCAGCAGCTTGGCCGGGGCCAAGGGAGGGGAAAAACTGTTTTTT.

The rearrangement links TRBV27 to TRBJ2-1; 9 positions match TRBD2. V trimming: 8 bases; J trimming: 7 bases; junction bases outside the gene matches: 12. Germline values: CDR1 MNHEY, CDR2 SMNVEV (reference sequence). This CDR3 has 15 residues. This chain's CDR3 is CASLPSGALGNEQFF. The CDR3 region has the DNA TGTGCCAGCCTCCCTAGCGGGGCTCTAGGGAATGAGCAGTTCTTC.

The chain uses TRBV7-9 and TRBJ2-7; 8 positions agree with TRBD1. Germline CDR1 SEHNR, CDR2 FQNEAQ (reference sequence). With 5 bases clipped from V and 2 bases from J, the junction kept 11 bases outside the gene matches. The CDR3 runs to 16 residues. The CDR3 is CASSHQGAGEPYEQYF. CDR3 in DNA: TGTGCCAGCAGCCACCAGGGGGCCGGAGAGCCCTACGAGCAGTACTTC. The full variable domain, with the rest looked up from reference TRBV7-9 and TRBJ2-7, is DTGVSQNPRHKITKRGQNVTFRCDPISEHNRLYWYRQTLGQGPEFLTYFQNEAQLEKSRLLSDRFSAERPKGSFSTLEIQRTEQGDSAMYLCASSHQGAGEPYEQYFGPGTRLTVT.

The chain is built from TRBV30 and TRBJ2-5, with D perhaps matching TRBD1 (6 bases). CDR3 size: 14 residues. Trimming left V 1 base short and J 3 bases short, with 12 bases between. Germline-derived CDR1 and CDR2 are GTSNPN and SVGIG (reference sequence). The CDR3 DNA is TGTGCCTGGAGTGACACAGGGCTTAAAGAGACCCAGTACTTC. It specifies CAWSDTGLKETQYF.

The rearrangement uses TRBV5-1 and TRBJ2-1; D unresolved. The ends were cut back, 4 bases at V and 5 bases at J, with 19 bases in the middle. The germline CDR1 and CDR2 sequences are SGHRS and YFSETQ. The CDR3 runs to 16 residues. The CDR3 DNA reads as TGCGCCAGCAGCCCTACTGCGACATACTCTCACAATGAGCAGTTCTTC. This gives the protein CASSPTATYSHNEQFF.

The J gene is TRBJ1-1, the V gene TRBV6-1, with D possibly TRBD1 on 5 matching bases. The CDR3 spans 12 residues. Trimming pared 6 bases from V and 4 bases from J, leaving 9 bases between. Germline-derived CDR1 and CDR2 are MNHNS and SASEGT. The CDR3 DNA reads TGTGCCAGCAGCTCAGGGTTCACTGAAGCTTTCTTT. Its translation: CASSSGFTEAFF.

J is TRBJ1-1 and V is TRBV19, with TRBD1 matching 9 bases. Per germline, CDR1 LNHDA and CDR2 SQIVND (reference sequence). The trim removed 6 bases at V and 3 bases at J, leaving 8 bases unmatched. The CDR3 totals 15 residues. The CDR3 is CASRKGQGMDTEAFF. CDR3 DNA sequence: TGTGCCAGTAGAAAAGGACAGGGGATGGACACTGAAGCTTTCTTT. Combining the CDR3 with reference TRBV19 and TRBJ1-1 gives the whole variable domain DGGITQSPKYLFRKEGQNVTLSCEQNLNHDAMYWYRQDPGQGLRLIYYSQIVNDFQKGDIAEGYSVSREKKESFPLTVTSAQKNPTAFYLCASRKGQGMDTEAFFGQGTRLTVV.

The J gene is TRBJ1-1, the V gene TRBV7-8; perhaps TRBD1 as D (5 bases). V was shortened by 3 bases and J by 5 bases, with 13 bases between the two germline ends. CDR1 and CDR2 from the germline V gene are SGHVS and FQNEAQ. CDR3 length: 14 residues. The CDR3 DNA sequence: TGTGCCAGCAGCTTTCAGGGAGGAGGTACTGAAGCTTTCTTT. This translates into CASSFQGGGTEAFF.

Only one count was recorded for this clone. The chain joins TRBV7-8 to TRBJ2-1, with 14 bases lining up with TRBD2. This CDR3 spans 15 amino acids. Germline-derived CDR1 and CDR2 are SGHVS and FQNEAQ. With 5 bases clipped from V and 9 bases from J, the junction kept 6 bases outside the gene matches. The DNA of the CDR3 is TGTGCCAGCAGCGCGACTAGCGGGAGGGTAGTTGAGCAGTTCTTC. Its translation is CASSATSGRVVEQFF.

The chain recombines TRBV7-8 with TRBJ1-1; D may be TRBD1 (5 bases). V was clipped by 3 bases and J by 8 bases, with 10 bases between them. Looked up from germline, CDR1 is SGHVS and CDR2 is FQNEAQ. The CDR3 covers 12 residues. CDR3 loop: CASSLGRGEAFF. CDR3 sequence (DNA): TGTGCCAGCAGCTTGGGAAGGGGCGAAGCTTTCTTT.

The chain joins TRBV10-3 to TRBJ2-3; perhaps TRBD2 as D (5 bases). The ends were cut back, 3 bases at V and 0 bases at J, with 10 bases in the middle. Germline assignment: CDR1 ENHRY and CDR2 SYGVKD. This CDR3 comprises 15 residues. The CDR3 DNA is TGTGCCATCAGTGACGGACTCTCTAGCACAGATACGCAGTATTTT. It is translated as CAISDGLSSTDTQYF.

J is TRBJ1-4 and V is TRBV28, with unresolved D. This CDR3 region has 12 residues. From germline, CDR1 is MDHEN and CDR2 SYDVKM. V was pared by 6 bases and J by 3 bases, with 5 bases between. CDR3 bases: TGTGCCAGCAGGGGCCCTAATGAAAAACTGTTTTTT. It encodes CASRGPNEKLFF.

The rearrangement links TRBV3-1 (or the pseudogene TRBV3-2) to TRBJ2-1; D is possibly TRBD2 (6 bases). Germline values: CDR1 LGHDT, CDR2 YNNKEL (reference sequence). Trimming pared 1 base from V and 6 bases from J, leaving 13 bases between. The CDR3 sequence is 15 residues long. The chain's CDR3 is CASSQGRTGGNEQFF. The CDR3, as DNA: TGTGCCAGCAGCCAAGGGCGGACCGGGGGCAATGAGCAGTTCTTC.

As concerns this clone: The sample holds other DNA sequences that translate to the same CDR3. The CDR3 reads CASSHDRGRYEQYF. The DNA for the CDR3 is TGCGCCAGCAGCCATGACAGGGGCCGGTACGAGCAGTACTTC. V and J are TRBV4-1 and TRBJ2-7; 8 positions match TRBD1. V shed 3 bases and J 4 bases; nucleotides not matched to a gene: 5. The germline CDR1 and CDR2 sequences are MGHRA and YSYEKL. CDR3 length equals 14 residues.

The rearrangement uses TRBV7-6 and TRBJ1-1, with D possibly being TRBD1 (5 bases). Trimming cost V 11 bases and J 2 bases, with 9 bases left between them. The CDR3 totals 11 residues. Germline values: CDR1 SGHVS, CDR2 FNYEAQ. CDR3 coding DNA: TGTGCCTCCCAGGGTAACACTGAAGCTTTCTTT. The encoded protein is CASQGNTEAFF.

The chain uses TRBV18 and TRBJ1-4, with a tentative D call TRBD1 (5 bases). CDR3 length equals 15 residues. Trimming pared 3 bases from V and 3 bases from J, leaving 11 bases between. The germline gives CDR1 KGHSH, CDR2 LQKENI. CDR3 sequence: CASSPPGVANEKLFF. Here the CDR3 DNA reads TGTGCCAGCTCACCTCCGGGGGTGGCTAATGAAAAACTGTTTTTT.

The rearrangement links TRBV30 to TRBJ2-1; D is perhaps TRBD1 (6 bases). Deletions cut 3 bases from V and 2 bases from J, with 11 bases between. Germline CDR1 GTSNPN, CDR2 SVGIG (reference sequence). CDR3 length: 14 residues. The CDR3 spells CAWSRTAAYNEQFF. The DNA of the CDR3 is TGTGCCTGGAGCCGGACAGCTGCCTACAATGAGCAGTTCTTC.